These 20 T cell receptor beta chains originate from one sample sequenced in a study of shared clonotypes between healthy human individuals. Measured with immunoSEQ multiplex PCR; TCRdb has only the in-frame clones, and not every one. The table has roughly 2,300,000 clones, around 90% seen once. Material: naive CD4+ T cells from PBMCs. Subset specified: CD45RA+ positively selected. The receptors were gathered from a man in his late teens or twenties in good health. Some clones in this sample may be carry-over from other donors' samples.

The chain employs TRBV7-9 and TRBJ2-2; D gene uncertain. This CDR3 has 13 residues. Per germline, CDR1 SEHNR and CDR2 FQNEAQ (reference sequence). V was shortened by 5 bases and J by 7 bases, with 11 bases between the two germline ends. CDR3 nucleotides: TGTGCCAGCAGCCTTTCGGAAGTCGGGGAGCTGTTTTTT. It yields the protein CASSLSEVGELFF.

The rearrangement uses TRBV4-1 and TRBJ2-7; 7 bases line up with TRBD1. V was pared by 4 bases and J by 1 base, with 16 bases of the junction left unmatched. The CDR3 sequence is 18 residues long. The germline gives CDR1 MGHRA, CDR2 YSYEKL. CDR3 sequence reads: CASSRPRGAGTVSYEQYF. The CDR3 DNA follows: TGCGCCAGCAGCCGGCCCCGAGGAGCCGGGACAGTATCCTACGAGCAGTACTTC.

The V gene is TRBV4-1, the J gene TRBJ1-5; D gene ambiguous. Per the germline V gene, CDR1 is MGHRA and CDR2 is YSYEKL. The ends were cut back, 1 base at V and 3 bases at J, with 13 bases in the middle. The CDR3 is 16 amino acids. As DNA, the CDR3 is TGCGCCAGCAGCCAAGGGAAGCAGGACCCCAATCAGCCCCAGCATTTT. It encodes CASSQGKQDPNQPQHF.

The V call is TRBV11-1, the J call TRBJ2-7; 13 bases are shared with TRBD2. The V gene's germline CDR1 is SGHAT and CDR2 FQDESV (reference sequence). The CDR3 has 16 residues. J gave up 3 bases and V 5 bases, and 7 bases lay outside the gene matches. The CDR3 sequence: CASSPWTSGSFYEQYF. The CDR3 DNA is TGTGCCAGCAGCCCCTGGACTAGCGGGAGTTTCTACGAGCAGTACTTC.

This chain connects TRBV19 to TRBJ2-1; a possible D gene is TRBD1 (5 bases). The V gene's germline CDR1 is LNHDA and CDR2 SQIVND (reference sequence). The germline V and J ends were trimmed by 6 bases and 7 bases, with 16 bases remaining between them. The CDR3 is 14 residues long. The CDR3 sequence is CASSVGAPWNEQFF. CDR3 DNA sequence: TGTGCCAGTAGCGTTGGGGCCCCCTGGAATGAGCAGTTCTTC.

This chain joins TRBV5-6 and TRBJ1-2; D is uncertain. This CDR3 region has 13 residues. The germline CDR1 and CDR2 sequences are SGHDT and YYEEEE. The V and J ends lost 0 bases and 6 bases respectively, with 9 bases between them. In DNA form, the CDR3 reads TGTGCCAGCAGCTTGGTGGCAGCCGATGGCTACACCTTC. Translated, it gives CASSLVAADGYTF. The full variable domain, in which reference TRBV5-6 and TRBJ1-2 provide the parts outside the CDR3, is DAGVTQSPTHLIKTRGQQVTLRCSPKSGHDTVSWYQQALGQGPQFIFQYYEEEERQRGNFPDRFSGHQFPNYSSELNVNALLLGDSALYLCASSLVAADGYTFGSGTRLTVV.

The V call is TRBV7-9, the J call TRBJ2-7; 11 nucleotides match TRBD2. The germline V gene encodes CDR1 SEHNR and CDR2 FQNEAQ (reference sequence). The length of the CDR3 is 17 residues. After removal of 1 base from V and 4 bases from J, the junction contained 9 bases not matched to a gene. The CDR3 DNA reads TGTGCCAGCAGCTTAGGAACGTTTAGCGGGAGGGATTACGAGCAGTACTTC. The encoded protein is CASSLGTFSGRDYEQYF.

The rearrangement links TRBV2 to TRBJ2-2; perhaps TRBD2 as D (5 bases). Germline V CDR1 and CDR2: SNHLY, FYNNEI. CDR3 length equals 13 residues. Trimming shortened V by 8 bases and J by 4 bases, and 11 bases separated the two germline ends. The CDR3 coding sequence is TGTGCCAGCGTCGGGGATGGCACCGGGGAGCTGTTTTTT. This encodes CASVGDGTGELFF.

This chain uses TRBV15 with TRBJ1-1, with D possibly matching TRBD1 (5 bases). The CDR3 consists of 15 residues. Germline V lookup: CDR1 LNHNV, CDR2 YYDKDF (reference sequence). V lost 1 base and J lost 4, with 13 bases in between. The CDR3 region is CATSRGEEGLTEAFF. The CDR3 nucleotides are TGTGCCACCAGCAGAGGGGAGGAGGGGCTCACTGAAGCTTTCTTT. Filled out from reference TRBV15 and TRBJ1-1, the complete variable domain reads DAMVIQNPRYQVTQFGKPVTLSCSQTLNHNVMYWYQQKSSQAPKLLFHYYDKDFNNEADTPDNFQSRRPNTSFCFLDIRSPGLGDTAMYLCATSRGEEGLTEAFFGQGTRLTVV.

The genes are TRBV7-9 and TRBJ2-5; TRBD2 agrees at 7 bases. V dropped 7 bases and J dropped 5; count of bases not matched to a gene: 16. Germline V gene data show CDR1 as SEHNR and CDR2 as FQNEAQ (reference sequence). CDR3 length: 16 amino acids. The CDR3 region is CASTTFRRERWETQYF. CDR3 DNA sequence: TGTGCCAGCACCACCTTCCGGCGGGAGAGGTGGGAGACCCAGTACTTC. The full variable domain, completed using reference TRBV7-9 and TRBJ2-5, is DTGVSQNPRHKITKRGQNVTFRCDPISEHNRLYWYRQTLGQGPEFLTYFQNEAQLEKSRLLSDRFSAERPKGSFSTLEIQRTEQGDSAMYLCASTTFRRERWETQYFGPGTRLLVL.

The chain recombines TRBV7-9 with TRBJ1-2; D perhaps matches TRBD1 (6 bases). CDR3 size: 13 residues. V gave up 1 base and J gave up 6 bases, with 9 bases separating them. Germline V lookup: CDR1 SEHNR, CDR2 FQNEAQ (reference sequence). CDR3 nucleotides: TGTGCCAGCAGCTTAGGGCCAGGGGATGGCTACACCTTC. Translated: CASSLGPGDGYTF.

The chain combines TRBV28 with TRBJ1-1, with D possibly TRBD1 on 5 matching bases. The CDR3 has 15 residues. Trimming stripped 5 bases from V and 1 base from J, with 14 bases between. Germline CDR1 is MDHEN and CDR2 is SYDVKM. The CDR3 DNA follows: TGTGCCAGCAGTGAAAACAGGAGGGCGAACACTGAAGCTTTCTTT. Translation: CASSENRRANTEAFF.

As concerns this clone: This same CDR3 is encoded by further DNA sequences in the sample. CDR3 in amino acids: CASSSRAETQYF. The DNA of the CDR3 is TGTGCCAGCAGCTCCCGAGCAGAGACCCAGTACTTC. The J gene is TRBJ2-5, the V gene TRBV7-6; no clear D gene. The CDR3 has 12 residues. Per germline, CDR1 SGHVS and CDR2 FNYEAQ. Trimming pared 4 bases from V and 4 bases from J, leaving 7 bases between.

The CDR3: CAWGLAGGNEQYF. In nucleotides, the CDR3 is TGTGCCTGGGGTCTAGCGGGAGGAAACGAGCAGTACTTC. The V gene is TRBV30, the J gene TRBJ2-7, with 11 bases fitting TRBD2. CDR1 and CDR2 from the germline V gene are GTSNPN and SVGIG (reference sequence). V shed 5 bases and J 5 bases; nucleotides not matched to a gene: 5. CDR3 length: 13 residues. The full variable domain, in which reference TRBV30 and TRBJ2-7 provide the parts outside the CDR3, is SQTIHQWPATLVQPVGSPLSLECTVEGTSNPNLYWYRQAAGRGLQLLFYSVGIGQISSEVPQNLSASRPQDRQFILSSKKLLLSDSGFYLCAWGLAGGNEQYFGPGTRLTVT.

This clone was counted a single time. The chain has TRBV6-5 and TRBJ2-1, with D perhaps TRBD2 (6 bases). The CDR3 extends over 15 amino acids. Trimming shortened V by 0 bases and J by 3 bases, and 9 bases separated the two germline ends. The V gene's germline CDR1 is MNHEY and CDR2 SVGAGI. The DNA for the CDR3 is TGTGCCAGCAGTTACTCGGCGGGATACTACAATGAGCAGTTCTTC. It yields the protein CASSYSAGYYNEQFF.

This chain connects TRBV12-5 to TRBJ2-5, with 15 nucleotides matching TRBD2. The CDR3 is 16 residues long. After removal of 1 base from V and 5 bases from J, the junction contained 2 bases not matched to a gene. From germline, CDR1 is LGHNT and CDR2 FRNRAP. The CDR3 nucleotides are TGTGCTAGTGGTTTGGGGACTAGCGGGAGGGCTGAGACCCAGTACTTC. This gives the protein CASGLGTSGRAETQYF.

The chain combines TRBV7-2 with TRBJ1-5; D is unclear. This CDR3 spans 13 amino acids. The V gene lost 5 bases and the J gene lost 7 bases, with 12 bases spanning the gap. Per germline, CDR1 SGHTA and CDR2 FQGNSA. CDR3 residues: CASSLDRFQPQHF. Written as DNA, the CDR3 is TGTGCCAGCAGCCTCGACCGCTTCCAGCCCCAGCATTTT.

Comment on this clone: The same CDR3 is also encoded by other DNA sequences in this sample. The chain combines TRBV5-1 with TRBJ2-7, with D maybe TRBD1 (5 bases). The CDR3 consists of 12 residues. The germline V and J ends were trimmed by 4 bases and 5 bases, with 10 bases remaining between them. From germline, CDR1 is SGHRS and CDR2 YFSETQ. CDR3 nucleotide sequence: TGCGCCAGCAGCCTGGCAGGGAACGAGCAGTACTTC. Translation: CASSLAGNEQYF.

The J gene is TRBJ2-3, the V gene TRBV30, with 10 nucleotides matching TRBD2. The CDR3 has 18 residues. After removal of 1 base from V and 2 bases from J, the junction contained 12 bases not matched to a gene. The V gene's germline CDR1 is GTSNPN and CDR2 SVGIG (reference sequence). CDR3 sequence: CAWSGTLRAGGYTDTQYF. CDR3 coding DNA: TGTGCCTGGAGTGGGACCCTTAGAGCGGGAGGGTACACAGATACGCAGTATTTT.

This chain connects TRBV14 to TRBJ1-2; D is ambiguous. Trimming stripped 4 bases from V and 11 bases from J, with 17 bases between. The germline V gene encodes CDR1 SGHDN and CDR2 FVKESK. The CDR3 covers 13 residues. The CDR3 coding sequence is TGTGCCAGCAGCCTAATACCCTACCGGGTTTACACCTTC. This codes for CASSLIPYRVYTF.